The next 15 T cell receptor beta chains were all read from a single sample in a study of cytomegalovirus exposure and HLA in healthy donors. The primer mix had 60 Vbeta and 13 Jbeta primers. Using immunoSEQ multiplex PCR, the repertoire was profiled, and TCRdb retains in-frame clones only, with some absent. The table lists about 130,000 clones, about 74% of them singletons. Sequenced material: PBMCs. The source of these receptors is a young man in good health and CMV-seronegative.

The rearrangement uses TRBV4-1 and TRBJ2-5; 7 nucleotides agree with TRBD2. Germline CDR1 MGHRA, CDR2 YSYEKL. The CDR3 consists of 16 residues. V lost 2 bases, J lost 5 bases, and 11 bases stayed unmatched. The CDR3 DNA follows: TGCGCCAGCAGCCAACCCCCCCGCGGGAGTCGGGAGACCCAGTACTTC. Translated, it gives CASSQPPRGSRETQYF.

This clone was observed a few times. The chain combines TRBV2 with TRBJ1-5; D gene uncertain. Germline V gives CDR1 SNHLY, CDR2 FYNNEI. This CDR3 has 14 amino acids. Trimming removed 7 bases from V and 3 bases from J, with 13 bases in between. CDR3 nucleotide sequence: TGTGCCAGCAACCATGGGAGGGACAATCAGCCCCAGCATTTT. It codes for CASNHGRDNQPQHF.

This clone occurred a few times. The chain uses TRBV11-2 and TRBJ2-5, with 11 bases identical to TRBD2. Per the germline V gene, CDR1 is SGHAT and CDR2 is FQNNGV. Germline trimming cut 1 base from V and 4 bases from J; bases unmatched to any gene: 2. CDR3 length: 15 amino acids. In nucleotides, the CDR3 is TGTGCCAGCAGCTTAGCGGGGACTAGCGGAGAGACCCAGTACTTC. Protein sequence: CASSLAGTSGETQYF.

This clone was detected only a few times. The chain couples TRBV5-1 to TRBJ1-2; 7 positions match TRBD1. Per germline, CDR1 SGHRS and CDR2 YFSETQ. Germline trimming cut 0 bases from V and 1 base from J; bases unmatched to any gene: 9. This CDR3 has 17 amino acids. The CDR3 sequence is CASSLVGGGSLNYGYTF. The CDR3 DNA reads TGCGCCAGCAGCTTGGTCGGAGGGGGCAGTCTTAACTATGGCTACACCTTC.

The genes are TRBV2 and TRBJ1-2; 9 positions match TRBD1. Looked up from germline, CDR1 is SNHLY and CDR2 is FYNNEI. The CDR3 is 18 residues long. V lost 6 bases, J lost 4 bases, and 18 bases stayed unmatched. The CDR3 DNA sequence: TGTGCCAGCAGGCCTACCGGGACAGGGTATTACGTGAGCTATGGCTACACCTTC. Its translation is CASRPTGTGYYVSYGYTF.

This chain joins TRBV6-5 and TRBJ2-7, with 8 bases matching TRBD1. V lost 6 bases to trimming and J lost 2 bases; unmatched junction nucleotides: 9. Germline assignment: CDR1 MNHEY and CDR2 SVGAGI. The CDR3 has 15 amino acids. The CDR3 nucleotides read TGTGCCAGCAGAACAGGACAGGGAAGTCCCTACGAGCAGTACTTC. Protein product: CASRTGQGSPYEQYF.

V is TRBV7-9 and J is TRBJ2-7; D might be TRBD2 (6 bases). Germline assignment: CDR1 SEHNR and CDR2 FQNEAQ (reference sequence). The CDR3 covers 15 residues. Trimming removed 2 bases at V and 4 bases at J, with 15 bases between. In nucleotides, the CDR3 is TGTGCCAGCAGCTTATCAACCGGGAGTGGGTACGAGCAGTACTTC. Translating it yields CASSLSTGSGYEQYF.

The chain carries TRBV28 and TRBJ1-1; the D gene is possibly TRBD1 (5 bases). Germline-derived CDR1 and CDR2 are MDHEN and SYDVKM. V was cut by 2 bases and J by 5 bases, with 18 bases left in between. There are 16 residues in the CDR3. The CDR3 DNA reads TGTGCCAGCAGTTTAAGTACAGGCGGGGGTGGGACTGAAGCTTTCTTT. Its translation: CASSLSTGGGGTEAFF.

This sequence joins TRBV6-1 and TRBJ2-7; 7 nucleotides align to TRBD2. The CDR3 is made up of 14 amino acids. V lost 5 bases and J lost 1; bases outside the gene matches: 5. Germline CDR1 and CDR2: MNHNS and SASEGT. In DNA, the CDR3 is TGTGCCAGCAGTCCCCGGGGGGAATCCTACGAGCAGTACTTC. Residues: CASSPRGESYEQYF.

The chain uses TRBV10-2 and TRBJ2-1; 11 nucleotides align to TRBD2. The CDR3 has 15 residues. With 6 bases clipped from V and 4 bases from J, the junction kept 5 bases outside the gene matches. Looked up from germline, CDR1 is WSHSY and CDR2 is SAAADI. The CDR3 DNA reads as TGCGCCAGCAGACTAGCGGGAGAGGGGTACAATGAGCAGTTCTTC. As protein: CASRLAGEGYNEQFF.

The chain combines TRBV29-1 with TRBJ2-2, with no clear D. The CDR3 covers 11 residues. V was shortened by 0 bases and J by 8 bases, with 4 bases between the two germline ends. Germline V gene lookup returns CDR1 SQVTM and CDR2 ANQGSEA. As DNA, the CDR3 is TGCAGCGTTGAAGATAATGGGGAGCTGTTTTTT. Translating it yields CSVEDNGELFF.

The chain joins TRBV30 to TRBJ2-7, with 9 positions matching TRBD1. The trim removed 0 bases at V and 4 bases at J, leaving 4 bases unmatched. There are 14 residues in the CDR3. CDR1 GTSNPN and CDR2 SVGIG come from the germline V gene (reference sequence). The chain's CDR3 is CAWSVQGAPYEQYF. The DNA for the CDR3 is TGTGCCTGGAGTGTACAGGGGGCCCCGTACGAGCAGTACTTC.

CDR3 sequence (DNA): TGTGCCATCAGTGGGGGGACAGGGAAGCAGCCCCAGCATTTT. The encoded protein is CAISGGTGKQPQHF. The chain is built from TRBV10-3 and TRBJ1-5; 9 bases line up with TRBD1. The germline CDR1 and CDR2 sequences are ENHRY and SYGVKD. This CDR3 contains 14 residues. Trimming at V came to 4 bases and at J to 7 bases, leaving 5 bases not matched to a gene.

V usage is TRBV7-6 and J usage is TRBJ2-3; weak D call: TRBD2 (6 bases). This CDR3 has 14 residues. Between the trimmed V and J ends, which lost 5 bases and 2 bases, there was a span of 11 bases. The germline CDR1 and CDR2 sequences are SGHVS and FNYEAQ. The CDR3 is CASSRDLPTDTQYF. The CDR3 bases are TGTGCCAGCAGCAGGGACTTGCCCACAGATACGCAGTATTTT.

This clone was recorded only once. This rearrangement joins TRBV13 to TRBJ2-5; 7 positions match TRBD1. CDR1 is PRHDT, CDR2 FYEKMQ, per germline (reference sequence). Losses at the gene ends were 3 bases for V and 5 bases for J; bases not matched to a gene: 9. This CDR3 has 15 amino acids. The chain's CDR3 is CASSFLRQGKETQYF. The DNA of the CDR3 is TGTGCCAGCAGCTTCCTCAGACAGGGAAAGGAGACCCAGTACTTC. The complete variable domain, with remaining parts taken from reference TRBV13 and TRBJ2-5, reads AAGVIQSPRHLIKEKRETATLKCYPIPRHDTVYWYQQGPGQDPQFLISFYEKMQSDKGSIPDRFSAQQFSDYHSELNMSSLELGDSALYFCASSFLRQGKETQYFGPGTRLLVL.